A selection of T cell receptor beta chains follows, all from one sample in a study of blood T cell repertoires in COVID-19. Using immunoSEQ multiplex PCR, the repertoire was profiled, and TCRdb retains in-frame clones only, with some absent. The sample has roughly 230,000 clones; nearly 90% are singletons. Sequencing was done on a sample of peripheral blood. The source is a woman aged 60-75 years with COVID-19, enrolled during active disease. Each CDR3 is given with its conserved first and last residue. Fields, in order: D gene, clone size, J gene, CDR3 length, V gene, CDR3 DNA, CDR3 protein. The D gene is left open where the match is weak. Not every row has a clone size; where given, it reads once, few, many or a size class.

D gene: TRBD1; clone size: few; J gene: TRBJ1-1; CDR3 length: 13; V gene: TRBV29-1; CDR3 DNA: TGCAGCGTTGAGCAACAGGGGGCAACTGAAGCTTTCTTT; CDR3 protein: CSVEQQGATEAFF
D gene: NA; clone size: NA; J gene: TRBJ1-3; CDR3 length: 13; V gene: TRBV3-1/TRBV3-2; CDR3 DNA: TGTGCCAGCAGCCAAGTTTCAGGAAACACCATATATTTT; CDR3 protein: CASSQVSGNTIYF
D gene: TRBD2; clone size: NA; J gene: TRBJ2-3; CDR3 length: 15; V gene: TRBV7-2; CDR3 DNA: TGTGCCAGCAGCTTTAATAGCGGGGGGGTTTTTACGCAGTATTTT; CDR3 protein: CASSFNSGGVFTQYF
D gene: NA; clone size: NA; J gene: TRBJ2-5; CDR3 length: 14; V gene: TRBV5-1; CDR3 DNA: TGCGCCAGCGGCTGGGACGGCCGGGGGGAGACCCAGTACTTC; CDR3 protein: CASGWDGRGETQYF
D gene: NA; clone size: NA; J gene: TRBJ1-6; CDR3 length: 14; V gene: TRBV19; CDR3 DNA: TGTGCCAGTAGTTTCGGTGGTTCCAATTCACCCCTCCACTTT; CDR3 protein: CASSFGGSNSPLHF
D gene: TRBD1; clone size: once; J gene: TRBJ2-2; CDR3 length: 13; V gene: TRBV6-5; CDR3 DNA: TGTGCCAGCCAACAGGGGTTGACCGGGGAGCTGTTTTTT; CDR3 protein: CASQQGLTGELFF
D gene: NA; clone size: NA; J gene: TRBJ1-5; CDR3 length: 18; V gene: TRBV19; CDR3 DNA: TGTGCCAGTAGTATACGCCCCGCTCTAAAGGGGCCGCAGGAGCCCCAGCATTTT; CDR3 protein: CASSIRPALKGPQEPQHF
D gene: NA; clone size: NA; J gene: TRBJ1-2; CDR3 length: 17; V gene: TRBV21-1; CDR3 DNA: TGTGCCAGCAGCAAAGATGGGACAGGGGGGTCGAAGAATGGCTACACCTTC; CDR3 protein: CASSKDGTGGSKNGYTF
D gene: TRBD2; clone size: NA; J gene: TRBJ2-1; CDR3 length: 13; V gene: TRBV6-5; CDR3 DNA: TGTGCCAGCAGGGGACTAGCTCGCAATGAGCAGTTCTTC; CDR3 protein: CASRGLARNEQFF
D gene: TRBD2; clone size: NA; J gene: TRBJ2-2; CDR3 length: 13; V gene: TRBV11-2; CDR3 DNA: TGTGCCAGCAGCTTAGAGCGGGGGGGGGAGCTGTTTTTT; CDR3 protein: CASSLERGGELFF
D gene: TRBD1; clone size: once; J gene: TRBJ1-2; CDR3 length: 15; V gene: TRBV7-3; CDR3 DNA: TGTGCCAGCAGCGAGTCAGGGGGCCCTAACTATGGCTACACCTTC; CDR3 protein: CASSESGGPNYGYTF
D gene: NA; clone size: once; J gene: TRBJ1-2; CDR3 length: 16; V gene: TRBV18; CDR3 DNA: TGTGCCAGCTCACCAGACAGTTACCCCGGGGGCTATGGCTACACCTTC; CDR3 protein: CASSPDSYPGGYGYTF
D gene: TRBD1; clone size: few; J gene: TRBJ2-7; CDR3 length: 13; V gene: TRBV6-5; CDR3 DNA: TGTGCCAGCAGTTCCAACCGACAGGGCGAGCAGTACTTC; CDR3 protein: CASSSNRQGEQYF
D gene: TRBD1; clone size: NA; J gene: TRBJ1-4; CDR3 length: 14; V gene: TRBV6-2/TRBV6-3; CDR3 DNA: TGTGCCAGCAGACCTGGGACAGGGAATGAAAAACTGTTTTTT; CDR3 protein: CASRPGTGNEKLFF
D gene: NA; clone size: NA; J gene: TRBJ1-1; CDR3 length: 13; V gene: TRBV7-8; CDR3 DNA: TGTGCCAGCAGCTCAGGGAGGACCACTGAAGCTTTCTTT; CDR3 protein: CASSSGRTTEAFF
D gene: TRBD1; clone size: NA; J gene: TRBJ1-5; CDR3 length: 14; V gene: TRBV10-3; CDR3 DNA: TGTGCCATCAGTGACGCAGGGGGAAATCAGCCCCAGCATTTT; CDR3 protein: CAISDAGGNQPQHF
D gene: NA; clone size: NA; J gene: TRBJ1-5; CDR3 length: 19; V gene: TRBV29-1; CDR3 DNA: TGCAGCGTTGAAGATTACAGGTCACGTTCACTCCTCTCAAATCAGCCCCAGCATTTT; CDR3 protein: CSVEDYRSRSLLSNQPQHF
D gene: NA; clone size: once; J gene: TRBJ2-5; CDR3 length: 15; V gene: TRBV9; CDR3 DNA: TGTGCCAGCAGCGTAGGGACAGGAGGGGGAGAGACCCAGTACTTC; CDR3 protein: CASSVGTGGGETQYF
D gene: TRBD1; clone size: NA; J gene: TRBJ2-2; CDR3 length: 17; V gene: TRBV5-4; CDR3 DNA: TGTGCCAGCAGCTTCTTTTTGGGACAGGGGAACACCGGGGAGCTGTTTTTT; CDR3 protein: CASSFFLGQGNTGELFF
D gene: NA; clone size: NA; J gene: TRBJ1-5; CDR3 length: 14; V gene: TRBV12-5; CDR3 DNA: TGTGCTAGTGGTTTGGGGCGTCGGGATCAGCCCCAGCATTTT; CDR3 protein: CASGLGRRDQPQHF
D gene: TRBD2; clone size: NA; J gene: TRBJ2-7; CDR3 length: 15; V gene: TRBV18; CDR3 DNA: TGTGCCAGCTCACCACTAGCGGGGGGTTCGAACGAGCAGTACTTC; CDR3 protein: CASSPLAGGSNEQYF
D gene: TRBD1; clone size: NA; J gene: TRBJ2-1; CDR3 length: 15; V gene: TRBV2; CDR3 DNA: TGTGCCAGCAGCCGCGGGACAGGTGAATACAATGAGCAGTTCTTC; CDR3 protein: CASSRGTGEYNEQFF
D gene: TRBD2; clone size: NA; J gene: TRBJ2-7; CDR3 length: 14; V gene: TRBV19; CDR3 DNA: TGTGCCAGTAGTGAGGAGGGGAGGGCAGGCGAGCAGTACTTC; CDR3 protein: CASSEEGRAGEQYF
D gene: TRBD1; clone size: NA; J gene: TRBJ1-6; CDR3 length: 14; V gene: TRBV4-3; CDR3 DNA: TGCGCCAGCAGCTACGGACAGGGGGATTCACCCCTCCACTTT; CDR3 protein: CASSYGQGDSPLHF
D gene: TRBD1; clone size: NA; J gene: TRBJ1-3; CDR3 length: 17; V gene: TRBV18; CDR3 DNA: TGTGCCAGCTCACCACCGAACCAGGGGGCGATAGGAAACACCATATATTTT; CDR3 protein: CASSPPNQGAIGNTIYF
D gene: NA; clone size: NA; J gene: TRBJ1-2; CDR3 length: 12; V gene: TRBV7-2; CDR3 DNA: TGTGCCAGCAGCCCAAACACATATGGCTACACCTTC; CDR3 protein: CASSPNTYGYTF
D gene: TRBD2; clone size: NA; J gene: TRBJ2-2; CDR3 length: 19; V gene: TRBV4-3; CDR3 DNA: TGCGCCAGCAGCCAAAGGCCTCCTCTAGCGGGGGAACCCTTGGGGGAGCTGTTTTTT; CDR3 protein: CASSQRPPLAGEPLGELFF
D gene: NA; clone size: NA; J gene: TRBJ2-7; CDR3 length: 14; V gene: TRBV5-4; CDR3 DNA: TGTGCCAGCAGCCCGACGCCGGGATCCTACGAGCAGTACTTC; CDR3 protein: CASSPTPGSYEQYF
D gene: NA; clone size: NA; J gene: TRBJ1-5; CDR3 length: 15; V gene: TRBV19; CDR3 DNA: TGTGCCAGTAGAGGGGGTCCCGGGGGCAATCAGCCCCAGCATTTT; CDR3 protein: CASRGGPGGNQPQHF
D gene: TRBD2; clone size: NA; J gene: TRBJ2-1; CDR3 length: 15; V gene: TRBV5-1; CDR3 DNA: TGCGCCAGCAACACGGTACTAGCGGGGCACAATGAGCAGTTCTTC; CDR3 protein: CASNTVLAGHNEQFF
D gene: TRBD1; clone size: NA; J gene: TRBJ1-1; CDR3 length: 16; V gene: TRBV6-6; CDR3 DNA: TGTGCCAGCAGTTACGGACGAAACAGGGGGTTCGCTGAAGCTTTCTTT; CDR3 protein: CASSYGRNRGFAEAFF
D gene: TRBD2; clone size: NA; J gene: TRBJ2-1; CDR3 length: 14; V gene: TRBV7-3; CDR3 DNA: TGTGCCAGCAGCCCCGGGGGGGCTATAAATGAGCAGTTCTTC; CDR3 protein: CASSPGGAINEQFF
D gene: NA; clone size: NA; J gene: TRBJ2-7; CDR3 length: 14; V gene: TRBV19; CDR3 DNA: TGTGCCAGTAGCGAAGGGGACACCCAATACGAGCAGTACTTC; CDR3 protein: CASSEGDTQYEQYF
D gene: NA; clone size: once; J gene: TRBJ1-1; CDR3 length: 12; V gene: TRBV11-2; CDR3 DNA: TGTGCCAGCAGCTTAACCCAGGCAGGAGCTTTCTTT; CDR3 protein: CASSLTQAGAFF
D gene: NA; clone size: NA; J gene: TRBJ2-5; CDR3 length: 13; V gene: TRBV2; CDR3 DNA: TGTGCCAGCGACGGAGGGGAAGGAGAGACCCAGTACTTC; CDR3 protein: CASDGGEGETQYF
D gene: TRBD1; clone size: NA; J gene: TRBJ1-5; CDR3 length: 14; V gene: TRBV29-1; CDR3 DNA: TGCAGCGTTAGTAAGGACAGGGGAAATCAGCCCCAGCATTTT; CDR3 protein: CSVSKDRGNQPQHF
D gene: NA; clone size: few; J gene: TRBJ1-1; CDR3 length: 14; V gene: TRBV3-1/TRBV3-2; CDR3 DNA: TGTGCCAGCAGCCAAAACGCAGGGGCCACTGAAGCTTTCTTT; CDR3 protein: CASSQNAGATEAFF
D gene: TRBD1; clone size: NA; J gene: TRBJ1-3; CDR3 length: 14; V gene: TRBV13; CDR3 DNA: TGTGCCAGCAGCCATGGGACAGCGGGAAACACCATATATTTT; CDR3 protein: CASSHGTAGNTIYF
D gene: NA; clone size: once; J gene: TRBJ1-6; CDR3 length: 16; V gene: TRBV27; CDR3 DNA: TGTGCCAGCAGTTTAATCTCGGGACACTTTAATTCACCCCTCCACTTT; CDR3 protein: CASSLISGHFNSPLHF
D gene: NA; clone size: NA; J gene: TRBJ1-2; CDR3 length: 13; V gene: TRBV3-1/TRBV3-2; CDR3 DNA: TGTGCCAGCAGCCAAGACCGACAGTATGGCTACACCTTC; CDR3 protein: CASSQDRQYGYTF
D gene: TRBD1; clone size: NA; J gene: TRBJ2-2; CDR3 length: 14; V gene: TRBV29-1; CDR3 DNA: TGCAGCGTGCAGGGGGCCGAGAACACCGGGGAGCTGTTTTTT; CDR3 protein: CSVQGAENTGELFF